This T cell receptor beta chain was sequenced during a study of tumor-infiltrating lymphocytes in primary liver carcinoma (TCRdb year 2017). Some background on the complete study: Between November 2015 and 2016, a handful of patients in China with histopathologically diagnosed primary liver carcinoma had surgical resection. The five patients had tumors staged T1-T3 N0M0, with maximum diameters ranging from about 4.2 to 10 cm. A total of roughly 35 specimens from 5 patients went through TCRbeta repertoire sequencing, namely 25 tumor regions, 5 adjacent noncancerous liver tissues and 5 peripheral blood samples. Repertoires from technical replicates were highly reproducible, with mean shared-clone rates roughly 0.87 and correlation coefficients above 0.98. Hepatocellular carcinoma (four) or combined HCC and intrahepatic cholangiocarcinoma (one) was present in the five patients, who were three men and two women aged 30 to 69 years. The study combined TCRbeta repertoire sequencing, expression microarrays and whole-exome sequencing across five regions of each liver tumor, with adjacent normal tissue and blood. Roughly 3.65 to 7.5 million productive TCRbeta reads were obtained per sample, and no significant difference in read depth was found between tissue types.

Summary of the overall study and its limitations: A significantly larger repertoire fraction was made up by the top 250 clones in tumors than in blood (p = 0.039). Since the samples were bulk and unsorted, there was no way to compare CD4+ and CD8+ T cell repertoires. Only the TCR beta chain was sequenced, which likely underestimates true repertoire diversity because unpaired alpha chains were not captured. The study included only a few patients, and the authors note findings should be validated in a larger study. Repertoire overlap was found to be higher between tumor regions (mean around 36%) than between tumor-adjacent (approximately 17%) or tumor-blood (about 14%) pairs, consistent with antigen-driven expansion.

Starting from 450 to 500 ng total RNA, TCRbeta-specific cDNA was produced by reverse transcription with a constant-region primer and ProtoScript II reverse transcriptase. TCRbeta libraries were built with three nested multiplex PCR rounds, a slightly modified ARM-PCR procedure. The first two PCR rounds used multiplex TRBV1-TRBV30 forward primers with a Cbeta reverse primer, each for about 10 cycles. Sample barcodes and Illumina adapters were added in a final 25-cycle PCR with Deep VentR polymerase. Amplicons of 200-500 bp were gel-purified with a QIAquick gel extraction kit before sequencing. An Illumina HiSeq 2500 was used to sequence the TCRbeta amplicons, generating 250-bp paired-end reads. For the original study's pipeline: Reads were quality-trimmed with Trimmomatic v0.33, and paired reads were merged with FLASH v1.2.11 to recover full CDR3 sequences. V, D and J germline segments were assigned to the rearranged TCRbeta sequences using MiGEC v1.2.1b. Clonotype statistics and Shannon-Wiener diversity indices were computed with VDJtools v1.0.0. To cut down on sampling bias, every analysis after diversity analysis relied on just the 250 most abundant clonotypes from each sample. In-frame beta chains were kept once TCRdb had trimmed the public reads at Q25 with fastp and called clones with MiXCR. Merged by CDR3 protein, the rows form single entries marked with the most common genes and DNA. None of the V and J calls come from the authors' own analysis; TCRdb made them. Recorded for this sample are some 320,000 distinct CDR3 sequences; over 55% of them occurred a single time. The ten largest clones take up more than 8.5% of the sample.

Inclusive of the bounding cysteine and phenylalanine, the CDR3 is 14 residues long. Only the CDR3 DNA is retained, 42 bases long and in frame from the first base. CDR1 and CDR2 are read off the germline V gene (reference sequence) as SGHNT and YYREEE. Germline trimming amounts to 3 bases on V and 5 bases on J, with 5 as the count of junction bases outside the gene matches. This clonotype was detected many times. Its antigen is currently not known. No base qualities exist here, and no much larger clone lies one base off it. Blood RNA was extracted from unsorted whole blood using TRIzol reagent, and germline DNA was obtained with the DNeasy Blood & Tissue kit. At the time of sampling, the patients were treatment-naive and had chronic HBV infection. Before surgery, approximately 4.3 milliliters of peripheral blood were drawn into K2EDTA tubes.

The sequenced material came from peripheral blood. This clonotype was sampled from a man aged 35 to 55 with primary liver carcinoma and hepatitis B virus infection. Recombination connected TRBV5-4 to TRBJ2-5; TRBD2 agrees with 9 junctional bases. The CDR3: CASSSSGRRETQYF. The DNA sequence is as follows: TGTGCCAGCAGCTCCAGCGGGAGGAGGGAGACCCAGTACTTC.